This TCR beta chain derives from a study of T cell repertoires in cytomegalovirus infection. Study as a whole: CMV infection together with matching HLA type was indicated by public TCR beta signatures.

TCRdb used MiXCR to reprocess the reads, holding one entry per CDR3 protein. The sample includes approximately 180,000 distinct CDR3 sequences, roughly 19% of them seen just once. Study-level results: CMV-specific TCR beta clonotypes restricted by HLA-C were the ones dominating the ex vivo response.

This clonotype was recorded at least ten times. The antigen remains undetermined. The receptor's source is a human donor in good health (CMV status not recorded). Some clones in this sample may be carry-over from other donors' samples. Material: PBMCs.

In nucleotides, the CDR3 is TGTGCCAGCAGCAAGGACACCGTTGGGACTGAAGCTTTCTTT. Its translation: CASSKDTVGTEAFF. The chain is built from TRBV7-2 and TRBJ1-1; D is possibly TRBD1 (5 bases). Germline CDR1 reads SGHTA; CDR2 reads FQGNSA. CDR3 length equals 14 residues. V lost 5 bases to trimming and J lost 5 bases, with 15 bases between them.